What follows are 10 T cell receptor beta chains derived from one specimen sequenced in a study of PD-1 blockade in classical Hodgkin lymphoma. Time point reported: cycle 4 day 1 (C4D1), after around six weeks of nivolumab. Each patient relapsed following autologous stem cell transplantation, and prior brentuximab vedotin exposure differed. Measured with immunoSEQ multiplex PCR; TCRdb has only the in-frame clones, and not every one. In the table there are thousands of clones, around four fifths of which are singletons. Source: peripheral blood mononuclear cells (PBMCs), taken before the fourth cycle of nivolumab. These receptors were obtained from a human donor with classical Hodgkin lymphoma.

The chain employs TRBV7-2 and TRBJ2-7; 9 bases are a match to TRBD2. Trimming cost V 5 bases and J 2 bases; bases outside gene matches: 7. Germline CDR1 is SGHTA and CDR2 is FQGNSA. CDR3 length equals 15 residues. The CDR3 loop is CASSPRAGGTYEQYF. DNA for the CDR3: TGTGCCAGCAGCCCAAGGGCGGGGGGGACCTACGAGCAGTACTTC.

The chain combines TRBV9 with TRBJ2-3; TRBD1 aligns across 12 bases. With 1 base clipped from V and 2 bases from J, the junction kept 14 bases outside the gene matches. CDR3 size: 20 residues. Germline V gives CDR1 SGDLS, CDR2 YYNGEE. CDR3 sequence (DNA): TGTGCCAGCAGCGTAAGGGACAGGGGGCGAATTGGTTTTTCCACAGATACGCAGTATTTT. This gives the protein CASSVRDRGRIGFSTDTQYF.

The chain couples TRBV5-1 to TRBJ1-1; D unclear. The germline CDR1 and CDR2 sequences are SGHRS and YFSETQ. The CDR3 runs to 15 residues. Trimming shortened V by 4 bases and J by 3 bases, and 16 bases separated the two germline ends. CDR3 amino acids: CASSRAEGRDTEAFF. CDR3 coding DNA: TGCGCCAGCAGCCGAGCCGAAGGGAGGGACACTGAAGCTTTCTTT.

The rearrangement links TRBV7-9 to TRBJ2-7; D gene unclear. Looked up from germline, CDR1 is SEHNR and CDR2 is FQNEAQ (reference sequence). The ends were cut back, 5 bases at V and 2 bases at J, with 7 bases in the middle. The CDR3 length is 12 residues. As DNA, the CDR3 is TGTGCCAGCAGCCCCTCCGCCTACGAGCAGTACTTC. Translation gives CASSPSAYEQYF.

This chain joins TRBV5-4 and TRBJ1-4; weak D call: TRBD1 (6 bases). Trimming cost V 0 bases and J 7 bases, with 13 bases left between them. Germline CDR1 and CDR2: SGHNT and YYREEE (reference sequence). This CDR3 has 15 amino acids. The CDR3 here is CASSLDPGEGEKLFF. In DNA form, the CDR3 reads TGTGCCAGCAGCTTGGATCCAGGGGAGGGTGAAAAACTGTTTTTT.

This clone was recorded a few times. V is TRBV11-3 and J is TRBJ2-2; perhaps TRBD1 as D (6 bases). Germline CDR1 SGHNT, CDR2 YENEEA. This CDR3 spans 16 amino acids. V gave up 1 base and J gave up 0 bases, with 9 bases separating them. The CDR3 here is CASSLVTGANTGELFF. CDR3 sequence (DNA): TGTGCCAGCAGCTTAGTGACAGGAGCGAACACCGGGGAGCTGTTTTTT. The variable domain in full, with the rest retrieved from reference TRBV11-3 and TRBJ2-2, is EAGVVQSPRYKIIEKKQPVAFWCNPISGHNTLYWYLQNLGQGPELLIRYENEEAVDDSQLPKDRFSAERLKGVDSTLKIQPAELGDSAVYLCASSLVTGANTGELFFGEGSRLTVL.

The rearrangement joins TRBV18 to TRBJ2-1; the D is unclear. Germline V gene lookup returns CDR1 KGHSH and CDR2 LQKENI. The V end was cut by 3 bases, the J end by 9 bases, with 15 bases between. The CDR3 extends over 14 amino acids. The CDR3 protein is CASSPDDSPREQFF. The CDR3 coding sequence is TGTGCCAGCTCACCTGACGATAGCCCCCGTGAGCAGTTCTTC.

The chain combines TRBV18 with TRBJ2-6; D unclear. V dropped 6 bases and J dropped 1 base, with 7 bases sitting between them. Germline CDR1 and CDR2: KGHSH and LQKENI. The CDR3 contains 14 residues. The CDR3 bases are TGTGCCAGCTCCCCCCTATCTGGGGCCAACGTCCTGACTTTC. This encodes CASSPLSGANVLTF.

The CDR3 coding sequence is TGTGCCTGGAACCCAGGGGGGGGCCCGAACACTGAAGCTTTCTTT. Its translation is CAWNPGGGPNTEAFF. The chain links TRBV30 to TRBJ1-1; 7 bases fit TRBD1. Germline-derived CDR1 and CDR2 are GTSNPN and SVGIG (reference sequence). Trimming removed 4 bases from V and 1 base from J; junction bases left unmatched: 9. The CDR3 runs 15 residues.

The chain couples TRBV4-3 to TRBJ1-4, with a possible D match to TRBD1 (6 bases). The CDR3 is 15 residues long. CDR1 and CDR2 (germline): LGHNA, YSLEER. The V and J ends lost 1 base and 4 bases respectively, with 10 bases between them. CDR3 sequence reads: CASSQADSINEKLFF. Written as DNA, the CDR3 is TGCGCCAGCAGCCAAGCGGACAGTATTAATGAAAAACTGTTTTTT.